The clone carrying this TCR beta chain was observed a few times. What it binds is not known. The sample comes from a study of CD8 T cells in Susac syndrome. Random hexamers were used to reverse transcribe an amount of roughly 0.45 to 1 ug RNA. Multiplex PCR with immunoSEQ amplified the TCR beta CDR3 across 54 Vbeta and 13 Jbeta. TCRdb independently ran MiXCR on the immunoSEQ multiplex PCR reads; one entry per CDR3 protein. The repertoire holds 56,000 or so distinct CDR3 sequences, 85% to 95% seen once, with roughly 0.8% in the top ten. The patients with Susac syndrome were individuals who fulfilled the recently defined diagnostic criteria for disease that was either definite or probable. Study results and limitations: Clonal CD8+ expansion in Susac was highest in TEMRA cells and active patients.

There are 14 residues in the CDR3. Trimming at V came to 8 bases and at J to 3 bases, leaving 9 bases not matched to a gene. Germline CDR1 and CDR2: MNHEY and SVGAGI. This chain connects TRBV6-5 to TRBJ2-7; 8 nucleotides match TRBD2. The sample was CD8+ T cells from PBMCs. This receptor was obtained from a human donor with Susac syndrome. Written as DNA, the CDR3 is TGTGCCAGCTCCGGGGGGGTGGGAATCTACGAGCAGTACTTC. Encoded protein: CASSGGVGIYEQYF.